These T cell receptor beta chains were read from a single sample in a study of cytotoxic CD8 clonotypes in ibrutinib-treated CLL. Libraries were prepared by immunoSEQ multiplex PCR; TCRdb keeps only in-frame clonotypes and omits some of them. The sample contains thousands of clones, 70% to 75% of which appear only once. The sample here was PBMCs, taken before ibrutinib treatment. The receptors come from a human donor with chronic lymphocytic leukemia. Both conserved end residues are part of each CDR3. Fields, in order: clone size, J gene, V gene, CDR3 protein. Clone size is stated in some rows and not others, as once, few, many or a class when expanded.

few,TRBJ1-5,TRBV18,CASSRTQGGSNQPQHF
-,TRBJ1-1,TRBV18,CASSTPRGPTEAFF
-,TRBJ2-3,TRBV6-5,CASSYRDSTDTQYF
-,TRBJ1-1,TRBV18,CASSPTGGNFEAFF
-,TRBJ2-1,TRBV4-1,CASSQKDGGGGDEQFF
once,TRBJ2-2,TRBV2,CASSVRVLDTGELFF
-,TRBJ1-3,TRBV7-9,CASSSGSPNTIYF
-,TRBJ1-5,TRBV28,CASSSGQGDQPQHF
-,TRBJ2-1,TRBV20-1,CSARVVNEQFF
-,TRBJ1-2,TRBV19,CASSIDQVYGYTF
-,TRBJ1-6,TRBV5-4,CASSLEEGNSPLHF
-,TRBJ1-1,TRBV5-4,CASSPRGQLNTEAFF
-,TRBJ1-1,TRBV28,CASRPPTGAMNTEAFF
-,TRBJ2-1,TRBV6-1,CAAQRVNEQFF
-,TRBJ1-4,TRBV7-2,CASSPQGQGTEKLFF
-,TRBJ1-1,TRBV5-1,CASSAQGAGTEAFF
-,TRBJ2-3,TRBV10-3,CAISVLAEFGTDTQYF
-,TRBJ2-2,TRBV20-1,CSAREGGELFF
-,TRBJ1-1,TRBV18,CASSPSSEGTEAFF
-,TRBJ1-2,TRBV29-1,CSVGGVYGYTF
-,TRBJ2-5,TRBV11-2,CASSFGETQYF
-,TRBJ2-1,TRBV7-2,CASSQDTQSQGNEQFF
-,TRBJ1-5,TRBV27,CASSGRPGSNQPQHF
once,TRBJ1-6,TRBV5-1,CASSLDWDAYNSPLHF
-,TRBJ2-1,TRBV19,CASKGADPRDNEQFF
-,TRBJ1-2,TRBV7-2,CASSLARGGAGGYTF
once,TRBJ2-1,TRBV6-4,CASSDFPRTYPNEQFF
-,TRBJ2-7,TRBV10-1,CASRDSGRAGNEQYF
-,TRBJ1-4,TRBV7-9,CASSFPSTTNEKLFF
-,TRBJ1-2,TRBV28,CASTYSGQPFMGYTF
-,TRBJ2-3,TRBV2,CASCPMGVIDTQYF
-,TRBJ1-1,TRBV28,CASSFGGAAFF
few,TRBJ2-7,TRBV27,CASRQLASSLYEQYF
-,TRBJ2-7,TRBV9,CASSVGGSSYEQYF
-,TRBJ2-7,TRBV5-5,CASSLASIVYEQYF
-,TRBJ1-1,TRBV11-2,CASSKQGWAEAFF
-,TRBJ2-5,TRBV9,CASSSRMGETQYF
-,TRBJ1-6,TRBV6-5,CASSYREPIYNSPLHF
-,TRBJ2-6,TRBV4-2,CASNTGQPSGANVLTF
-,TRBJ2-1,TRBV7-2,CASSLERNAYNEQFF